This TCR beta chain was profiled in a study of blood T cell repertoires in COVID-19. Turning to the study itself: COVID-19 samples, acute and convalescent, were from the United States, Italy and Spain. T cells, B-cell-depleted T cells, or PBMCs supplied cDNA or gDNA.

Sequenced by immunoSEQ multiplex PCR; TCRdb stores in-frame clones only, minus some. The repertoire holds 150,000 to 200,000 clones, with 75% to 95% as singletons. The V and J ends lost 6 bases and 9 bases respectively, with 18 bases between them. There are 14 residues in the CDR3. From germline, CDR1 is MNHEY and CDR2 SMNVEV (reference sequence). Sequencing input: peripheral blood. This TCR was sampled from a man aged 45-60 years with acute or convalescent COVID-19. This chain uses TRBV27 with TRBJ2-1; maybe TRBD2 (5 bases). CDR3 DNA: TGTGCCAGCAGCCGCAACCTGGCGGGTAGTGAGCAGTTCTTC. Its protein is CASSRNLAGSEQFF.